This T cell receptor beta chain was found in a study of CD8 T cells in ankylosing spondylitis. Overall study results and limits: Past research had described some motif variants in reactive arthritis synovial fluid and blood. CD8+ by phenotype, disease-linked clones were relatively rare in peripheral blood. About 8 highly homologous variants made up a TCR beta motif, and this motif appeared characteristic of ankylosing spondylitis blood.

Germline V gene lookup returns CDR1 SNHLY and CDR2 FYNNEI. The CDR3 spans 16 residues. V lost 6 bases and J lost 5; bases outside the gene matches: 12. This clonotype has ten or more counts. Its specificity is not known. Construction of TCR beta libraries was performed using quantitative 5'-RACE with molecular barcodes. TCRdb analysed the 5' RACE reads with MiXCR anew, one entry per CDR3 protein. The sample yields around 210,000 distinct CDR3 sequences, under 8.5% seen once. The sequenced material came from blood, either unsorted or a sorted T cell fraction (not recorded which). The chain couples TRBV2 to TRBJ2-1, with TRBD2 matching over 8 bases. The receptor was isolated from a female donor with ankylosing spondylitis or in good health (not recorded which). The CDR3 DNA follows: TGTGCCAGCAGCGAACCCCAGCGGGAGAAGAACAATGAGCAGTTCTTC. Translated, it gives CASSEPQREKNNEQFF. Variable domain in full (rest from reference TRBV2 and TRBJ2-1): EPEVTQTPSHQVTQMGQEVILRCVPISNHLYFYWYRQILGQKVEFLVSFYNNEISEKSEIFDDQFSVERPDGSNFTLKIRSTKLEDSAMYFCASSEPQREKNNEQFFGPGTRLTVL.